This entry describes one TCR beta chain. The method was immunoSEQ multiplex PCR; TCRdb's version includes in-frame clones alone and lacks a portion of them. Among 200,000 to 250,000 clones listed, about 94% were seen once. The entry originates in a study of control samples from healthy donors and cancer patients. There are 14 residues in the CDR3. Germline V lookup: CDR1 GTSNPN, CDR2 SVGIG (reference sequence). The ends lost 0 bases at V and 7 bases at J; junction bases unmatched: 7. The TCR sequence derives from a man aged 50 or older in good health. The chain links TRBV30 to TRBJ2-3, with 7 bases that match TRBD2. Sequencing was performed on blood. This CDR3 is CAWSVGGGRNTQYF. As DNA, the CDR3 is TGTGCCTGGAGTGTTGGCGGGGGACGGAATACGCAGTATTTT.